These T cell receptor beta chains were read from a single sample in a study of T cell changes during pregnancy in multiple sclerosis. Sequenced by immunoSEQ multiplex PCR; TCRdb stores in-frame clones only, minus some. The sample contains 40,000 to 50,000 clones, approximately 90% of which appear only once. The starting material was CD8+ T cells from peripheral blood mononuclear cells, obtained after pregnancy. The receptors here all came from a female donor with multiple sclerosis, enrolled in a pregnancy study. Both conserved end residues are part of each CDR3. Each record gives: V gene, J gene, D gene, clone size, CDR3 DNA, CDR3 protein. The D gene is left open where the match is weak. Part of the rows lack a size; the others show once, few, many or a class for expanded clones.

v_call: TRBV2; j_call: TRBJ2-1; d_call: NA; clone_size: NA; cdr3_nt: TGTGCCAGCAGTGCCAGGGGATTCTACAATGAGCAGTTCTTC; cdr3_aa: CASSARGFYNEQFF
v_call: TRBV10-3; j_call: TRBJ1-1; d_call: NA; clone_size: NA; cdr3_nt: TGTGCCATATCCTCGGGGGTGAACACTGAAGCTTTCTTT; cdr3_aa: CAISSGVNTEAFF
v_call: TRBV6-1; j_call: TRBJ2-1; d_call: NA; clone_size: NA; cdr3_nt: TGTGCCAGCACCCCGGACAATTCCTACAATGAGCAGTTCTTC; cdr3_aa: CASTPDNSYNEQFF
v_call: TRBV11-2; j_call: TRBJ2-3; d_call: NA; clone_size: NA; cdr3_nt: TGTGCCAGCAGCCAACGACAGCCTTGGGGTGCTAGCACAGATACGCAGTATTTT; cdr3_aa: CASSQRQPWGASTDTQYF
v_call: TRBV9; j_call: TRBJ1-5; d_call: NA; clone_size: NA; cdr3_nt: TGTGCCAGCAGCGCGGGAGGGGGGCCGGACCAGCCCCAGCATTTT; cdr3_aa: CASSAGGGPDQPQHF
v_call: TRBV11-2; j_call: TRBJ1-2; d_call: NA; clone_size: NA; cdr3_nt: TGTGCCAGCAGCTTAGCAGGGGAGGGTAACTATGGCTACACCTTC; cdr3_aa: CASSLAGEGNYGYTF
v_call: TRBV6-5; j_call: TRBJ1-1; d_call: NA; clone_size: NA; cdr3_nt: TGTGCCAGCAGTTACGTGGGGGGGGGTAACACTGAAGCTTTCTTT; cdr3_aa: CASSYVGGGNTEAFF
v_call: TRBV10-1; j_call: TRBJ2-4; d_call: NA; clone_size: NA; cdr3_nt: TGCGCCAGCAGTGAGGGACAGGCCAAAAACATTCAGTACTTC; cdr3_aa: CASSEGQAKNIQYF
v_call: TRBV7-8; j_call: TRBJ2-1; d_call: NA; clone_size: NA; cdr3_nt: TGTGCCAGCAGCTTACCTTTGGGGGCCAATGAGCAGTTCTTC; cdr3_aa: CASSLPLGANEQFF
v_call: TRBV2; j_call: TRBJ1-1; d_call: NA; clone_size: NA; cdr3_nt: TGTGCCAGCCCTGAACCTAGAGAAAACACTGAAGCTTTCTTT; cdr3_aa: CASPEPRENTEAFF
v_call: TRBV6-5; j_call: TRBJ1-6; d_call: NA; clone_size: NA; cdr3_nt: TGTGCCAGCAGTTACTCCCAGGGGAACAATTCACCCCTCCACTTT; cdr3_aa: CASSYSQGNNSPLHF
v_call: TRBV13; j_call: TRBJ2-3; d_call: TRBD1; clone_size: few; cdr3_nt: TGTGCCAGCAGCCTACCCAGGGGGCGGCTTGGCACAGATACGCAGTATTTT; cdr3_aa: CASSLPRGRLGTDTQYF
v_call: TRBV27; j_call: TRBJ1-5; d_call: NA; clone_size: once; cdr3_nt: TGTGCCAGCAGACGGGGGAATAGCAATCAGCCCCAGCATTTT; cdr3_aa: CASRRGNSNQPQHF
v_call: TRBV2; j_call: TRBJ2-1; d_call: NA; clone_size: once; cdr3_nt: TGTGCCAGCAGACCTACAGGGATTGAGCAGTTCTTC; cdr3_aa: CASRPTGIEQFF
v_call: TRBV11-1; j_call: TRBJ1-2; d_call: NA; clone_size: NA; cdr3_nt: TGTGCCAGCAGCTTAGGAGCCGGAGTCGACTATGGCTACACCTTC; cdr3_aa: CASSLGAGVDYGYTF
v_call: TRBV9; j_call: TRBJ2-1; d_call: NA; clone_size: NA; cdr3_nt: TGTGCCAGCAGCGTAGGGATCCCCAAACTAGTTTACAATGAGCAGTTCTTC; cdr3_aa: CASSVGIPKLVYNEQFF
v_call: TRBV6-6; j_call: TRBJ2-3; d_call: NA; clone_size: NA; cdr3_nt: TGTGCCAGCAGCCCGACTGGCACAGATACGCAGTATTTT; cdr3_aa: CASSPTGTDTQYF
v_call: TRBV9; j_call: TRBJ2-5; d_call: TRBD1; clone_size: NA; cdr3_nt: TGTGCCAGCAGCGTTTTTGTCACAGGGGATGAGACCCAGTACTTC; cdr3_aa: CASSVFVTGDETQYF
v_call: TRBV18; j_call: TRBJ2-3; d_call: TRBD1; clone_size: NA; cdr3_nt: TGTGCCAGCTCTCCGGGACAGGGTGACTACGCGGGGATAGATACGCAGTATTTT; cdr3_aa: CASSPGQGDYAGIDTQYF
v_call: TRBV6-6; j_call: TRBJ1-2; d_call: NA; clone_size: NA; cdr3_nt: TGTGCCAGCAGTTACGGGACTGAGATTAACTATGGCTACACCTTC; cdr3_aa: CASSYGTEINYGYTF
v_call: TRBV7-7; j_call: TRBJ2-5; d_call: NA; clone_size: NA; cdr3_nt: TGTGCTAGCAGCTTATGGGGGGACACCCAGTACTTC; cdr3_aa: CASSLWGDTQYF
v_call: TRBV27; j_call: TRBJ2-2; d_call: NA; clone_size: NA; cdr3_nt: TGTGCCAGCACCGTGGGGGGTGCCACCGGGGAGCTGTTTTTT; cdr3_aa: CASTVGGATGELFF
v_call: TRBV6-1; j_call: TRBJ1-3; d_call: NA; clone_size: NA; cdr3_nt: TGTGCCAGCAGTGAAGCGCCAGACTCTGGAAACACCATATATTTT; cdr3_aa: CASSEAPDSGNTIYF
v_call: TRBV14; j_call: TRBJ1-6; d_call: TRBD1; clone_size: NA; cdr3_nt: TGTGCCAGCAGCCAAGCCCTGGGCAGGGGGGCCAGCTCCTATAATTCACCCCTCCACTTT; cdr3_aa: CASSQALGRGASSYNSPLHF
v_call: TRBV27; j_call: TRBJ1-5; d_call: NA; clone_size: NA; cdr3_nt: TGTGCCAGCAGTTGGGGCGGTGATAGCAATCAGCCCCAGCATTTT; cdr3_aa: CASSWGGDSNQPQHF
v_call: TRBV9; j_call: TRBJ1-2; d_call: TRBD1; clone_size: once; cdr3_nt: TGTGCCAGCAGCGGGGTAGGGGGCGGTTGGGATGGCTACACCTTC; cdr3_aa: CASSGVGGGWDGYTF
v_call: TRBV7-6; j_call: TRBJ2-2; d_call: TRBD2; clone_size: NA; cdr3_nt: TGTGCCAGCAGCCAACTAGCGGGGGGGCCCTATGCCGGGGAGCTGTTTTTT; cdr3_aa: CASSQLAGGPYAGELFF